This TCR beta chain was recovered during a study of shared clonotypes between healthy human individuals. Study-wide results and caveats: Among donors, the sharing of clonotypes was expected to be influenced by sequencing depth.

The V gene lost 8 bases and the J gene lost 8 bases, with 12 bases spanning the gap. This CDR3 is built from 11 residues. Germline CDR1 MDHEN, CDR2 SYDVKM. Several immunoSEQ plates held equal portions of the genomic DNA taken from each subset. The repertoire was sequenced with immunoSEQ multiplex PCR; TCRdb's copy has only in-frame clones and lacks some. The table lists about 460,000 clones, over 60% of them singletons. As for this clone: Its target is unknown. A far bigger clonotype differs at one base, so this is likely a read error.

Those who donated, Caucasian adults without exception, all lived in Nashville, Tennessee. The genes are TRBV28 and TRBJ1-2; D ambiguous. Sequencing used PBMCs. The clonotype was recovered from a woman in her 40s in good health. Some clones in this sample may be carry-over from other donors' samples. The CDR3 DNA is TGTGCCAGCGAAACCAGCGGGGGCTACACCTTC. Protein sequence: CASETSGGYTF.